This T cell receptor beta chain is drawn from a study of blood T cell repertoires in COVID-19 (dated by TCRdb to the early 2020s). Context from the whole study: Collaborator samples came from the United States, Italy and Spain and covered acute and convalescent phases of COVID-19. The prospective study material was composed of cDNA or gDNA derived from T cells, B-cell-depleted T cells, or PBMCs. Samples came from the ongoing ImmuneRACE study (first 160 participants) plus 1,254 subjects from 6 global collaborators. The repertoires were released in a freely available public database intended as a resource for research on the immune response to SARS-CoV-2. Where available, HLA class I and class II types were obtained from metadata supplied by the sample provider rather than from assay-based typing. The sample metadata nearly always contained a de-identified subject ID, COVID-19 status, age in years and sex. Subjects who had been exposed to COVID-19, were actively infected with it, or had recovered from it provided the deeply sampled blood TCRbeta repertoires that made up the dataset.

TCRbeta CDR3 regions were amplified from genomic DNA by means of the immunoSEQ Assay, a bias-controlled multiplex PCR. As for how the authors treated the data: Nucleated cell counts per sample were estimated from amplification of reference gene primers within the assay. To quantify the absolute abundance of each unique TCRbeta CDR3 rearrangement, sequence reads were collapsed and filtered. For each sample, productive Simpson clonality was calculated by taking the square root of Simpson's diversity index across productive rearrangements. TCRdb re-hosts the immuneACCESS table, in-frame sequences only. Its copies lack some clones; in the studies checked, an unresolved V gene accounts for under half of them, and the cause for the rest is not known. That table supplies the V and J calls and clone size; D and trimming were determined from the DNA. This sample lists some 32,000 clones; around 87% were detected once. The ten largest clones take up about 14% of the sample.

Study-wide findings and limitations: Clinical and demographic metadata were provided uncurated, with the amount varying by source and participant.

Each collaborating institution followed its own protocols to collect whole blood in K2EDTA tubes. For TCRbeta analysis, collaborators shipped samples as frozen whole blood, isolated PBMCs, or DNA extracted from either of those sample types. Details on this clone: Its antigen has not been determined. Per-base qualities were not stored, and no clone one base away is much larger.

The germline ends are 8 bases apart after V is trimmed by 3 bases and J by 6 bases. Counted from cysteine to phenylalanine, this CDR3 has 12 amino acids. This entry keeps only the CDR3 DNA: 36 bases, framed from base 1. The germline V gene (reference sequence) provides CDR1 SEHNR and CDR2 FQNEAQ. The sequencing sample was made of peripheral blood. This chain is built from TRBV7-9 and TRBJ1-1; the D gene remains uncertain. The TCR was taken from a man aged 55 to 70 with active COVID-19. The sequence in DNA is TGTGCCAGCAGCTTCGACAATTCTGAAGCTTTCTTT. Translated, it gives CASSFDNSEAFF.